One T cell receptor beta chain is described in this entry. What this receptor recognizes is not known. Qualities for individual bases were not recorded, and no much larger clone is one base off. CDR1 and CDR2 are read off the germline V gene (reference sequence) as MNHEY and SMNVEV. V and J are truncated by 8 bases and 5 bases respectively, leaving an intervening sequence of 9 bases. The CDR3 holds 11 amino acids from the cysteine to the phenylalanine. The CDR3 DNA has 33 bases and is translated from base 1. The library was generated by the immunoSEQ multiplex PCR assay. For the multiplex PCR, a mixture combining 60 forward primers for TCR Vbeta segments and 13 reverse primers for TCR Jbeta segments was used. A multiplex PCR assay on genomic DNA amplified the CDR3 region of rearranged TCR beta genes. On the Illumina HiSeq System, the amplified TCR beta libraries were sequenced as 87-base-pair reads. In the original analysis: A later analysis tallied 75 million to 85 million unique TCR beta chains across the 640 or so repertoires, and approximately 12 million of those chains were shared by two or more donors. A nearest-neighbor algorithm error-corrected the raw reads and collapsed the reads into unique sequences, merging closely related sequences to remove PCR and sequencing errors. CDR3 sequences were aligned to IMGT reference sequences to assign V, D and J gene segments. Each retained sequence needed at least a six-nucleotide match to both a V gene segment and a J gene segment. Rearrangements were called productive when the CDR3 lacked stop codons and stayed in frame with V and J; all others were non-productive. Following IMGT convention, CDR3 was defined as the stretch from the second conserved V-encoded cysteine to the conserved J-encoded phenylalanine. In an earlier analysis of just under 600 of the donors, sequences lacking an unambiguous match to a single V gene segment were excluded. In an earlier analysis of around 590 of the donors, a V segment was called functional when productive rearrangements were above 56.7%, and segregating when the standard deviation between donors exceeded 5%. A statistical classification framework was built to diagnose cytomegalovirus status from the catalog of TCR beta chain sequences. V and J gene assignment, in a later analysis, came from comparing TCR nucleotide sequences with IMGT/GENE-DB human TR gene sequences. Using the TCRdist pipeline, a later analysis assigned CDR3 sequences along with most-parsimonious VDJ recombination scenarios. A later analysis defined each TCR beta chain by its CDR3 amino acid sequence plus V-gene family, and excluded reads lacking a unique V-gene family. As a way to deal with suspected cross-contamination and a sequencing artifact, a later analysis dropped 450 to 600 nucleotide sequences that were highly shared and had low generation probability. A later analysis calculated a clonal expansion index for each public chain from normalized within-repertoire ranks of inferred template counts. In a later analysis, generation probabilities were computed using a VDJ recombination model fitted to out-of-frame rearrangements, and the results were checked against IGoR. In a later analysis, TCR-TCR, TCR-HLA and TCR-CMV co-occurrence was scored with hypergeometric tests, and a repertoire-size bias correction was applied to TCR pairs. In a later analysis, false discovery rates were estimated by permuting HLA or CMV assignments 20 times. A later analysis grouped co-occurring TCRs with DBSCAN, adding TCRdist sequence similarity when clustering within HLA-allele-positive subsets. Co-occurrence clustering excluded repertoires with fewer than 30,000 or more than 120,000 public chains, plus five with anomalous nucleotide sharing. TCRdb carries this immuneACCESS record with in-frame sequences only. Its versions omit some clonotypes, under half of them owing to an unresolved V gene in the studies checked, with the rest unexplained. V, J and clone size are taken as reported in that table, and D and trimming were inferred from the DNA itself. For this sample the table gives 100,000 to 150,000 clones, of which approximately 64% were detected only once. 2.4% of the sample is held by the ten biggest clonotypes.

This sample was included in a study of cytomegalovirus exposure and HLA in healthy donors (dated by TCRdb to 2017 to 2019). For the study in its entirety: An earlier analysis of some 550 of the donors reported roughly 300 Gb of sequence data and about 100 million unique TCR beta sequences from some 180 million T cells. An early release covering 550 to 650 HLA-typed donors comprised 300 to 350 gigabases of sequencing data and 85 million or so unique TCR sequences. Of the roughly 430 genotyped donors, about 84% fell in the genetic ancestry cluster associated with self-reported Caucasian donors. The study was designed to test whether signatures of past pathogen exposure could be identified by cataloging public T cell receptors. The study used immunosequencing to profile the T cell repertoires of approximately 690 subjects and linked those repertoires to cytomegalovirus serostatus. A separate validation cohort of 90 to 150 different subjects was used in addition to the 666-subject first cohort. To predict cytomegalovirus infection status, the study brought together high-throughput TCR immunosequencing, statistical association of individual TCRs with disease status, and machine learning. A later analysis re-analyzed previously published TCR beta repertoires from hundreds of donors and added high-resolution HLA genotyping to study TCR occurrence patterns. In the later analysis, no new phenotypic data were used to find candidate immune exposures; instead, reliance was placed on TCR beta sequences and their occurrence across donors. An earlier analysis of approximately 580 of the donors used high-throughput TCR beta sequencing to judge whether each TCR beta V gene segment behaved as functional or pseudogenic. Donor age, sex, ethnicity and CMV serostatus were collected together with the repertoire data. Genome-wide SNP genotypes for about 55% of the 666 donors were used in a later genetic analysis, which treated that subset as a discovery cohort. All discovery cohort repertoires had been generated using a single sequencing platform. HLA typing included class I and class II loci at four-digit resolution. Typing coverage varied by locus: 629-630 donors for A, B, C, DRB1 and DQB1; under 550 for DQA1; 600 to 610 for DPA1; roughly 450 for DPB1. About 5 DR-DQ haplotypes were handled as single units for association and clustering, since linkage in the cohort was strong. Across around 400 genotyped donors of the cohort, an average of roughly 200,000 unique TCR beta nucleotide sequences per donor were sequenced, and around 19% of those sequences were non-productive. The study at large found these results: An association between a missense DCLRE1C variant and V-gene and J-gene trimming of TCR beta chains was found in a later genetic analysis and replicated in an independent cohort. A cluster of highly shared sequence variants was judged likely to be a technical artifact of the sequencing pipeline. Linkage disequilibrium might explain the correlated functional status among segregating V segments, but an unknown experimental factor could not be excluded. In a later analysis, most CMV-associated TCR beta chains were found to appear HLA-restricted, with HLA associations seemingly driven largely by CMV exposure. An earlier analysis of several hundred of the donors showed that most TCR beta V segments appeared in productive rearrangements either about 90% or about 30% of the time, which broadly matched IMGT annotations. In vitro tests confirmed that a few of the cytomegalovirus-associated TCR beta chains recognize cytomegalovirus antigens. Because some donors lacked HLA typing at each locus, the association tests relied only on the typed subset. In a later analysis, TCR association rates were found to vary across HLA loci, with the most associated TCRs seen for DRB1 alleles and the fewest for HLA-C alleles. A further reported finding was that TCR beta sequences accurately predicted the HLA-A and HLA-B alleles for most subjects in the first cohort. The presence/absence analyses assumed that sequencing depth was roughly uniform across donors, and that assumption may not be true. This cohort had only TCR beta chains sequenced, and the lack of alpha or paired-chain data limited which features could be detected. A later analysis associated 17,000 or so TCR beta sequences with specific HLA alleles at a false discovery rate of 0.05. The 87-base-pair reads could not distinguish some IMGT-functional V segments, including TRBV6-2 and TRBV6-3, so those segments were excluded. Most TCR sequences were observed very rarely across donors, whereas some public TCRs were present in many individuals. In a later analysis, several top co-occurrence clusters were reported to appear linked to parvovirus B19, influenza, CMV and Epstein-Barr virus. The authors suggested that the approach could potentially be generalized to other disease states and immunological phenotypes. In a later genetic analysis, fewer N-insertions in productive TCRs were reported among donors in an Asian-associated ancestry cluster than the roughly 710-donor mean. A later analysis found that HLA-associated TCR beta chains were more clonally expanded and had lower generation probabilities than equally common non-associated chains. When HLA alleles, especially DR and DQ, strongly co-occurred, attributing TCR associations to individual alleles was difficult. About 15 rarely observed V segments, including chromosome 9 orphons, were excluded from the earlier analysis of a few hundred of the donors because counts were too low. Cytomegalovirus status was reported to be diagnosed by the classifier with high specificity and sensitivity in both the original and validation cohorts. CMV serostatus was the only immune exposure information available for the cohort. A total of fewer than 200 TCR beta chains were listed by the study as associated with cytomegalovirus.

In total, 500 to 700 healthy bone marrow donors made up the cohort. At the time of sampling, all cohort members were nominally healthy, though unrecorded immune exposures were likely present. The donor was CMV seronegative and was included in the group of 352 seronegative cohort members. A peripheral blood sample was provided by each donor, and peripheral blood mononuclear cells were used for TCR beta sequencing. The Qiagen DNeasy Blood Extraction Kit was used to extract genomic DNA from the blood cell samples. This clonotype originated in a woman in her thirties or forties in good health and CMV-seronegative. Sequenced input: PBMCs. The chain is encoded by TRBV27 joined to TRBJ1-1; no D gene call is confident. The CDR3 protein is CASQVGTEAFF. In nucleotide form, the sequence is TGTGCCAGCCAGGTTGGGACTGAAGCTTTCTTT.